This record concerns one T cell receptor beta chain sequence. Its specificity is unknown. Deletions cut 1 base from V and 0 bases from J, with 13 bases between. The germline gives CDR1 PRHDT, CDR2 FYEKMQ (reference sequence). This CDR3 contains 16 residues. These data originate in a study of identical twins. The study, taken as a whole, reports: Cross-sectional statistics, not tracking of the same donors, supported the conclusions.

Template switching introduced a universal primer site, and the cDNA bore unique molecular identifiers. TCRdb processed the 5' RACE reads anew with MiXCR; each CDR3 protein has one entry. The sample has approximately 210,000 distinct CDR3 sequences; roughly 15% are singletons. This sample was shared with a second study, whose subject was T cells expressing NK-cell markers. From that paper: It was sorted CD3+CD56-NKG2C+, CD3+CD56+NKG2C- and CD3+CD56+NKG2C+ T cells that provided the TCR beta repertoires. The sequencing cohort of eight donors included seven HCMV-seropositive individuals and one seronegative individual.

The chain couples TRBV13 to TRBJ2-7; weak D call: TRBD2 (5 bases). This TCR came from a woman aged 18-29 years in good health. The sequenced material came from CD8+ T cells sorted from blood. CDR3 residues: CASSLDPGLSSYEQYF. CDR3 DNA: TGTGCCAGCAGCTTAGATCCGGGGTTGAGCTCCTACGAGCAGTACTTC.